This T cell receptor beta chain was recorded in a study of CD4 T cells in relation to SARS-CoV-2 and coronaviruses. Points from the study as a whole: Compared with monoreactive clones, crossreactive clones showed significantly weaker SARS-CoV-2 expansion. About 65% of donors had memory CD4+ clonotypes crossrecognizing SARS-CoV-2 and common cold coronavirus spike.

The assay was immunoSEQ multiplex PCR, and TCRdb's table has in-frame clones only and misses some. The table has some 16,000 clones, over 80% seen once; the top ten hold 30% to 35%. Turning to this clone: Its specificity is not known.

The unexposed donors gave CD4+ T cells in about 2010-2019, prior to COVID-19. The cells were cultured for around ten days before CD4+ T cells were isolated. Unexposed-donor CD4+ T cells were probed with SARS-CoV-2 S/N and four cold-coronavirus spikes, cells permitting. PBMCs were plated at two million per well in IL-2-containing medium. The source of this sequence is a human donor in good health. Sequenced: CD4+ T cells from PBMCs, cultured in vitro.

The CDR3 protein is CASSLDAYGYTF. The CDR3 DNA sequence: TGCGCCAGCAGCTTGGATGCCTATGGCTACACCTTC. The genes are TRBV5-1 and TRBJ1-2; D remains ambiguous. Germline V gene lookup returns CDR1 SGHRS and CDR2 YFSETQ. Trimming removed 0 bases at V and 4 bases at J, with 4 bases between. This CDR3 spans 12 amino acids.